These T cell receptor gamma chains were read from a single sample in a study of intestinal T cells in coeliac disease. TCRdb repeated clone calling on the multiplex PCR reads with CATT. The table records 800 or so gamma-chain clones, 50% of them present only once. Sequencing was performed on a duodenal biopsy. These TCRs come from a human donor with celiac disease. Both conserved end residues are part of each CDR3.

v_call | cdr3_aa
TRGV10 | CAAWVPLEGYTTGWFKIF
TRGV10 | CAAWDSPSSGWFKIF
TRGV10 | CAVYPAGGKLF
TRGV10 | CAAWEINTTGWFKIF
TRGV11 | CTTVPAGFRYKELF
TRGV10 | CAVWDPPLF
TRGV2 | CAPGTGTRWRKLF
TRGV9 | CALWETIGQGPNYYKKLF
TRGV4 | CATWDALCGWFKIF
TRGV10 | CAACKGVYCTTGWFKIF
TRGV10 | CAAWEGDYKKLF
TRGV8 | CATWIARRGSDWIKTF
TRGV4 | CATWDGEIRKLF
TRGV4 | CATWGSKGGKLF
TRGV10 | CAAWSRPYYKKLF
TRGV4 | CATWDGDNYYKKLF
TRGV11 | CACWIAHYYKKLF
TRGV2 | CATWDRGFKIF
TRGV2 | CATWDGLGYKKLF
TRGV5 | CATWDPGWFKIF
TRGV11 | CACWTRHVAKSKITTGWFKIF
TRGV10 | CAAWDPPSPLNLVLTTGWFKIF
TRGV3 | CATWTKDWIKTF
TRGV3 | CATWGVAVKIF
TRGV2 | CATWDGRKGIPRGWFKIF
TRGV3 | CATGTARAGWFKIF
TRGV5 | CATWDRQAGWFKIF